These 16 T cell receptor beta chains originate from one sample sequenced in a study of blood T cell repertoires in COVID-19 (dated by TCRdb to the early 2020s). Libraries were prepared through the immunoSEQ multiplex PCR assay. The immuneACCESS repertoire file appears here via TCRdb, limited to in-frame rearrangements. These files lack a portion of the clones; in checked studies, under half of the deficit traces to unresolved V genes, and the cause of the others is not known. Across this sample there are around 100,000 clones, with approximately 81% seen only once. The top ten hold 2.1% of the sample. The sequenced sample was peripheral blood. These receptors were collected from a human donor in a cohort sampled during active COVID-19.

This chain joins TRBV7-2 and TRBJ1-2, with a weak D call TRBD1 (6 bases). The CDR3 has 14 amino acids. V was clipped by 5 bases and J by 2 bases, with 12 bases between them. Germline V gives CDR1 SGHTA, CDR2 FQGNSA. The DNA for the CDR3 is TGTGCCAGCAGCCGCCCGGACAGCAACTATGGCTACACCTTC. Residues: CASSRPDSNYGYTF.

This rearrangement joins TRBV21-1 to TRBJ2-3; the table assigns TRBD1, which was not confirmed against the DNA. TRBV21-1 constitutes a pseudogene. The CDR3 is 16 residues long. The CDR3 DNA reads TGTGCCAGCAGCAAACTTAGGACAGTGAACACAGATACGCAGTATTTT. This sequence encodes CASSKLRTVNTDTQYF.

The sample holds one count of this clone. The gene calls are TRBV6-6 and TRBJ2-1; 10 nucleotides line up with TRBD2. V lost 2 bases, J lost 4 bases, and 5 bases stayed unmatched. This CDR3 has 16 residues. Germline CDR1 MNHNY, CDR2 SVGAGI (reference sequence). The DNA of the CDR3 is TGTGCCAGCAGTTACAATCCGACTAGCGGGTACAATGAGCAGTTCTTC. This gives the protein CASSYNPTSGYNEQFF.

The rearrangement uses TRBV3-1 (or the pseudogene TRBV3-2) and TRBJ2-2; 14 bases agree with TRBD2. J lost 8 bases, V lost 4 bases, and 3 bases had no gene match. CDR3 length: 15 residues. Germline V lookup: CDR1 LGHDT, CDR2 YNNKEL (reference sequence). In DNA, the CDR3 is TGTGCCAGCAGCCGGGGACTAGCGGGAGAGGGGGAGCTGTTTTTT. It translates to CASSRGLAGEGELFF.

This chain uses TRBV24-1 with TRBJ2-7; D unresolved. CDR1 is KGHDR, CDR2 SFDVKD, per germline. CDR3 length: 14 residues. Trimming took off 3 bases at V and 6 bases at J, with 14 bases between the two ends. CDR3 DNA: TGTGCCACCAGTGATCCCCCCGGAACGGGCGAGCAGTACTTC. Protein product: CATSDPPGTGEQYF.

The chain employs TRBV4-2 and TRBJ2-7; 10 bases align to TRBD1. With V trimmed by 0 bases and J by 5 bases, 10 bases remained unmatched. CDR1 is LGHNA, CDR2 YNFKEQ, per germline. This CDR3 is built from 17 residues. The CDR3 spells CASSQEKAGDRGHEQYF. In DNA form, the CDR3 reads TGTGCCAGCAGCCAAGAAAAAGCCGGGGACAGGGGCCACGAGCAGTACTTC.

The V gene is TRBV5-6, the J gene TRBJ1-1; 7 bases agree with TRBD1. CDR1 and CDR2 (germline): SGHDT, YYEEEE. After removal of 3 bases from V and 1 base from J, the junction contained 3 bases not matched to a gene. This CDR3 contains 14 residues. CDR3 in amino acids: CASSYRTGNTEAFF. The CDR3 DNA reads as TGTGCCAGCAGCTACAGGACAGGGAACACTGAAGCTTTCTTT.

This chain links TRBV10-2 with TRBJ2-1; a possible D gene is TRBD2 (6 bases). The CDR3 covers 13 residues. With 8 bases removed from V and 8 bases from J, the gap between germline ends came to 16 bases. Germline V gives CDR1 WSHSY, CDR2 SAAADI. The CDR3 DNA is TGCGCCAGCGAGGAGACCTGGAGGGATGAGCAGTTCTTC. Residues: CASEETWRDEQFF.

This CDR3 is CASSVGASGGAHTQYF. The CDR3 DNA reads as TGTGCCAGCAGCGTAGGTGCTAGCGGGGGGGCGCATACGCAGTATTTT. V is TRBV9 and J is TRBJ2-3; TRBD2 matches 12 bases. This CDR3 comprises 16 residues. CDR1 SGDLS and CDR2 YYNGEE come from the germline V gene. The J segment lost 7 bases and the V segment lost 0 bases, leaving 6 bases of the junction unmatched.

There are a few counts of this clone. The genes are TRBV18 and TRBJ1-6; 10 bases are shared with TRBD1. V dropped 6 bases and J dropped 10; count of bases not matched to a gene: 15. The CDR3 runs 17 residues. CDR1 KGHSH and CDR2 LQKENI come from the germline V gene. CDR3 coding DNA: TGTGCCAGCTCGCCCCGCTCGATTGGGACAGGGGCCTCACCCCTCCACTTT. Its translation is CASSPRSIGTGASPLHF.

The V and J genes are TRBV19 and TRBJ2-2; 7 positions match TRBD1. The CDR3 has 18 residues. V was clipped by 4 bases and J by 4 bases; unmatched bases: 15. In germline, CDR1 is LNHDA, CDR2 SQIVND (reference sequence). The CDR3 nucleotides are TGTGCCAGTAGTAACCCCTTGTATGGGACAGAATCCACCGGGGAGCTGTTTTTT. This gives the protein CASSNPLYGTESTGELFF.

The chain is built from TRBV21-1 and TRBJ2-7; the table's D call, TRBD1, was not checked against the DNA. TRBV21-1 is deemed a pseudogene. The CDR3 has 15 residues. The CDR3 loop is CASSRTGVPNYEQYF. CDR3 DNA sequence: TGTGCCAGCAGCCGAACAGGGGTTCCAAACTACGAGCAGTACTTC.

The chain links TRBV3-1 (or the pseudogene TRBV3-2) to TRBJ2-3; TRBD2 matches at 10 bases. CDR1 and CDR2 (germline): LGHDT, YNNKEL (reference sequence). The CDR3 totals 15 residues. Trimming removed 7 bases from V and 1 base from J; junction bases left unmatched: 5. This CDR3 reads CASTNSGGRTDTQYF. The CDR3 coding sequence is TGTGCCAGCACAAATAGCGGGGGGCGCACAGATACGCAGTATTTT.

The genes are TRBV6-6 and TRBJ1-2; perhaps TRBD1 as D (6 bases). CDR3 length equals 14 residues. Germline CDR1 and CDR2: MNHNY and SVGAGI (reference sequence). V lost 2 bases and J 6 bases, leaving 13 bases between the germline ends. The CDR3 DNA follows: TGTGCCAGCAGTTACGTGGGGGCGCGGGATGGCTACACCTTC. It translates to CASSYVGARDGYTF.

The CDR3 protein is CASSRGDRGRETQYF. The CDR3 DNA is TGTGCCAGCTCACGAGGGGACAGGGGAAGAGAGACCCAGTACTTC. The chain has TRBV18 and TRBJ2-5; 10 nucleotides agree with TRBD1. The CDR3 loop spans 15 amino acids. J gave up 4 bases and V 4 bases, and 6 bases lay outside the gene matches. The germline CDR1 and CDR2 sequences are KGHSH and LQKENI.

The chain recombines TRBV5-1 with TRBJ2-6; D gene unclear. Germline lookup yields CDR1 SGHRS and CDR2 YFSETQ. Trimming removed 4 bases from V and 1 base from J, with 9 bases in between. This CDR3 has 15 amino acids. This chain's CDR3 is CASSPHTSGANVLTF. DNA of the CDR3: TGCGCCAGCAGCCCACATACATCTGGGGCCAACGTCCTGACTTTC.